This TCR beta chain stems from a study of T cells expressing NK-cell markers. Across the whole study: Serological testing identified most of the eight sequenced donors as HCMV-seropositive and one as seronegative. General study points: NKG2C+ dominant clonotypes from over five donors made up roughly 1.0-7.5% of CD8+ T cells. Whether expanded NKG2C+ T cell clones were HCMV specific stayed uncertain.

TCR beta cDNA was made by 5'RACE template switching with UMIs. TCRdb reanalyzed the 5' RACE reads, giving one entry per CDR3 protein sequence and no DNA. The clone table shows over 200,000 distinct CDR3 sequences, with the ten largest holding 0.39%. This CDR3 has 15 amino acids. Looked up from germline, CDR1 is SGHTA and CDR2 is FQGNSA. A word on this clonotype: Its specificity is not known.

The sequence came from a young man in good health. This sequence joins TRBV7-2 and TRBJ1-3. The sequenced sample was blood T cells: a sorted CD56 or NKG2C T cell subset, CD4+ or CD8+ T cells, or bulk PBMC T cells (not recorded which). CDR3 sequence: CASSLSQVAGNTIYF.